This TCR beta chain appears in the sequencing data of a study of OX40 agonist ivuxolimab in advanced cancers. This CDR3 has 14 amino acids. V lost 0 bases and J 7 bases, leaving 10 bases between the germline ends. Germline values: CDR1 SGHRS, CDR2 YFSETQ. TCRdb's copy holds only in-frame clones and misses some; the assay was immunoSEQ multiplex PCR. The table shows over 75,000 clones, with 80% to 95% occurring only once. This chain uses TRBV5-1 with TRBJ2-2; a weak D match, TRBD1 (5 bases). The specimen comprised CD4+ or CD8+ T cells sorted from blood, sampled in a trial of the OX40 agonist ivuxolimab. The source of this sequence is an adult with an advanced solid tumor such as melanoma, head and neck, liver or kidney cancer. The CDR3 DNA reads as TGCGCCAGCAGCTTGGACAGGTGGGGCGGGGAGCTGTTTTTT. This gives the protein CASSLDRWGGELFF.